Listed here is a single T cell receptor (beta chain). Its antigen is unidentified. The data originate from a study of response to subunit inactivated influenza vaccine. Study-wide results and caveats: T cells newly recruited by each seasonal influenza vaccination are few, the authors suggested.

Trimming took off 5 bases at V and 7 bases at J, with 17 bases between the two ends. Per the germline V gene, CDR1 is MGHRA and CDR2 is YSYEKL. This CDR3 is built from 14 residues. TCRdb reprocessed the RT-PCR reads with MiXCR, giving one entry per CDR3 protein. The table lists about 610,000 distinct CDR3 sequences, about 14% of them singletons. The receptor was derived from a man aged 50 or older who received an inactivated influenza vaccine. The rearrangement joins TRBV4-1 to TRBJ1-2; TRBD1 might be the D (5 bases). Specimen: PBMCs from blood, collected about 12 days after vaccination. The CDR3 is CASSYDPLGGGYTF. The CDR3 DNA reads TGCGCCAGCAGCTACGACCCTCTTGGGGGTGGCTACACCTTC.